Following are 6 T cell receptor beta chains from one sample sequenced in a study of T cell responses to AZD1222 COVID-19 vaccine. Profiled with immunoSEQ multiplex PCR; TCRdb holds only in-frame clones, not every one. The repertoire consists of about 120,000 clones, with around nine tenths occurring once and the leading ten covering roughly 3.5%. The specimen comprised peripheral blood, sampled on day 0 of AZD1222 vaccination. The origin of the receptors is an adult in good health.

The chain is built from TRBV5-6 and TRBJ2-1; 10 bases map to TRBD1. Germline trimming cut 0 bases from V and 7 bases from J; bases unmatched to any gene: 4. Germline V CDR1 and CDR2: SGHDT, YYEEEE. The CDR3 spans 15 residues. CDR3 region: CASSLEGQGLNEQFF. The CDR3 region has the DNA TGTGCCAGCAGCTTGGAGGGACAGGGGTTGAATGAGCAGTTCTTC.

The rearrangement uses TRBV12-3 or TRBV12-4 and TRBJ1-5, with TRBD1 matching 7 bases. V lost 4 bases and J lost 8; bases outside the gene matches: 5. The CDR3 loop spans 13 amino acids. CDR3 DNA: TGTGCCAGCAGTTCGGACAGGCTGGAGCCCCAGCATTTT. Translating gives CASSSDRLEPQHF.

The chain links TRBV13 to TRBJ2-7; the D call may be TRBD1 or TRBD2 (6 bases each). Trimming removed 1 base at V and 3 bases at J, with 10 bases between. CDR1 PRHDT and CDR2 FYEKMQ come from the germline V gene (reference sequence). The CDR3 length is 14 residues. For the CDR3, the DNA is TGTGCCAGCAGCTTAGCCGGGGGCCACTACGAGCAGTACTTC. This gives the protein CASSLAGGHYEQYF.

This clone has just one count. In nucleotides, the CDR3 is TGTGCCAGCAGCTCTCGGACTAGCGGGGATGGGGAGCAGTTCTTC. Its translation is CASSSRTSGDGEQFF. This chain joins TRBV7-3 and TRBJ2-1, with 12 bases lining up with TRBD2. The germline CDR1 and CDR2 sequences are SGHTA and FQGTGA. Unmatched junction bases numbered 8, after V lost 4 bases and J lost 10 bases. This CDR3 contains 15 residues.

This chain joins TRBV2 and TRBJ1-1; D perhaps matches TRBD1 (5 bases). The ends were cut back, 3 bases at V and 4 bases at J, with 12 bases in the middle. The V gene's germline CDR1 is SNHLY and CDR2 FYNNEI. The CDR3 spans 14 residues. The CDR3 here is CASSDGQGATEAFF. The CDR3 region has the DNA TGTGCCAGCAGTGACGGTCAGGGAGCCACTGAAGCTTTCTTT.

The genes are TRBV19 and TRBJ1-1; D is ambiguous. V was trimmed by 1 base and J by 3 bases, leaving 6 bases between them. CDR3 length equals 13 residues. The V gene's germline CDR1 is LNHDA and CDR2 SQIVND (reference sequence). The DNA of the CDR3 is TGTGCCAGTAGTATAGGCCGTGACACTGAAGCTTTCTTT. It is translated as CASSIGRDTEAFF.